Many counts were recorded for the clone carrying this T cell receptor (beta chain). This specimen comes from a study of read filtering for tumor transcriptome and immune sequencing. This library used 300 to 450 ng RNA and molecular barcoded adaptors spanning alpha/delta and beta/gamma chains. TCRdb analysed the reads with MiXCR anew, one entry per CDR3 protein. Counted here are over 80,000 distinct CDR3 sequences, 9% to 15% occurring once; the ten biggest clones make up under 15%. The CDR3 is made up of 15 amino acids. The V gene lost 0 bases and the J gene lost 4 bases, with 12 bases spanning the gap. From germline, CDR1 is SGHRS and CDR2 YFSETQ.

The TCR sequence derives from a donor over 35 with multiple myeloma. Specimen: a population of CD138-negative cells sorted from bone marrow. The V call is TRBV5-1, the J call TRBJ2-3; tentatively, D is TRBD2 (6 bases). In DNA, the CDR3 is TGCGCCAGCAGCTTGGTAGGCGGGGTGCCAGATACGCAGTATTTT. Translation gives CASSLVGGVPDTQYF.